The 23 T cell receptor beta chains below come from one sample, sequenced in a study of shared clonotypes between healthy human individuals. Method: immunoSEQ multiplex PCR; TCRdb's copy keeps in-frame clones and lacks some. Of some 1.4 million clones detected, 95% to 97% appear once; the ten largest clones hold 1.2%. The sequenced material came from naive CD4+ T cells sorted from blood. Subset defined: CD45RA+ positively selected. The source is a man in his thirties or forties in good health.

The rearrangement uses TRBV6-1 and TRBJ2-1; unclear D gene. The length of the CDR3 is 16 residues. The V gene's germline CDR1 is MNHNS and CDR2 SASEGT. V was pared by 2 bases and J by 4 bases, with 15 bases between. The CDR3 spells CASSEYPIPGYNEQFF. Written as DNA, the CDR3 is TGTGCCAGCAGTGAATACCCCATTCCAGGTTACAATGAGCAGTTCTTC.

J is TRBJ1-4 and V is TRBV5-1, with 9 bases matching TRBD1. Germline CDR1 is SGHRS and CDR2 is YFSETQ. J gave up 8 bases and V 0 bases, and 8 bases lay outside the gene matches. The CDR3 loop spans 16 amino acids. Here the CDR3 DNA reads TGCGCCAGCAGCTTGGCGTTGGACAGGGGCGACGAAAAACTGTTTTTT. It encodes CASSLALDRGDEKLFF.

The gene calls are TRBV27 and TRBJ1-4; D perhaps matches TRBD1 (6 bases). The CDR3 runs 14 residues. The germline gives CDR1 MNHEY, CDR2 SMNVEV (reference sequence). V was pared by 6 bases and J by 7 bases, with 15 bases between. CDR3: CASSQREGGEKLFF. The CDR3 DNA sequence: TGTGCCAGCAGCCAACGTGAAGGGGGTGAAAAACTGTTTTTT.

The chain recombines TRBV14 with TRBJ2-7, with a tentative D call TRBD1 (5 bases). V dropped 3 bases and J dropped 4 bases, with 13 bases sitting between them. The CDR3 spans 14 residues. Per germline, CDR1 SGHDN and CDR2 FVKESK. CDR3 residues: CASSHQGFLYEQYF. Written as DNA, the CDR3 is TGTGCCAGCAGCCACCAGGGATTTTTATACGAGCAGTACTTC.

This rearrangement joins TRBV19 to TRBJ2-1, with D possibly matching TRBD2 (6 bases). CDR3 length: 14 residues. The V end lost 1 base, the J end lost 3 bases, and 7 bases lay between the germline ends. The germline CDR1 and CDR2 sequences are LNHDA and SQIVND (reference sequence). The CDR3 is CASSIAGVYNEQFF. The CDR3 bases are TGTGCCAGTAGTATAGCGGGAGTCTACAATGAGCAGTTCTTC.

The V and J genes are TRBV5-1 and TRBJ2-7; 12 nucleotides line up with TRBD1. V dropped 0 bases and J dropped 6; count of bases not matched to a gene: 4. Germline CDR1 is SGHRS and CDR2 is YFSETQ. The CDR3 is 15 residues long. The CDR3 sequence: CASSLVGQGAFEQYF. In DNA form, the CDR3 reads TGCGCCAGCAGCTTGGTGGGACAGGGGGCGTTCGAGCAGTACTTC.

The genes are TRBV29-1 and TRBJ2-3; 10 nucleotides align to TRBD2. Trimming removed 5 bases from V and 6 bases from J; junction bases left unmatched: 11. This CDR3 comprises 15 residues. Germline V gives CDR1 SQVTM, CDR2 ANQGSEA. In nucleotides, the CDR3 is TGCAGCGTTTTAAACCTAGCGGGAGTATTTGATACGCAGTATTTT. This sequence encodes CSVLNLAGVFDTQYF.

The CDR3 reads CASSLRWGTYNEQFF. The CDR3 bases are TGTGCCAGCAGTTTGCGCTGGGGAACATACAATGAGCAGTTCTTC. The chain employs TRBV28 and TRBJ2-1; D gene uncertain. Germline values: CDR1 MDHEN, CDR2 SYDVKM. Between the trimmed V and J ends, which lost 3 bases and 4 bases, there was a span of 13 bases. The CDR3 covers 15 residues.

As for this clone: Other DNA sequences in the sample encode the same CDR3. V gene TRBV27 combines with J gene TRBJ2-2, with D unresolved. From germline, CDR1 is MNHEY and CDR2 SMNVEV (reference sequence). The CDR3 runs 13 residues. V was cut by 0 bases and J by 3 bases, with 2 bases left in between. The CDR3 sequence is CASSLSYTGELFF. In DNA, the CDR3 is TGTGCCAGCAGTTTATCTTACACCGGGGAGCTGTTTTTT.

This chain links TRBV5-1 with TRBJ2-1, with TRBD2 identical over 11 bases. The CDR3 totals 15 residues. The germline V gene encodes CDR1 SGHRS and CDR2 YFSETQ. V lost 4 bases and J lost 6; bases outside the gene matches: 6. As DNA, the CDR3 is TGCGCCAGCAGCATGGGACTAGCGGAGCCCAATGAGCAGTTCTTC. Encoded protein: CASSMGLAEPNEQFF.

The rearrangement joins TRBV10-1 to TRBJ2-1; 12 nucleotides match TRBD2. The V and J ends lost 0 bases and 4 bases, in that order; junction bases with no gene match: 4. CDR1 and CDR2 (germline): WNHNN, SYGVQD (reference sequence). The CDR3 length is 17 residues. The DNA of the CDR3 is TGCGCCAGCAGTGAGTCTGGGACTAGCGGGCGATACAATGAGCAGTTCTTC. It codes for CASSESGTSGRYNEQFF.

The chain recombines TRBV11-3 with TRBJ2-2; D is perhaps TRBD2 (6 bases). Per germline, CDR1 SGHNT and CDR2 YENEEA. The CDR3 length is 14 residues. Trimming stripped 6 bases from V and 3 bases from J, with 11 bases between. The CDR3 here is CASRPGGDTGELFF. CDR3 nucleotides: TGTGCCAGCAGGCCCGGAGGGGACACCGGGGAGCTGTTTTTT.

This clone came up once. This chain uses TRBV5-1 with TRBJ2-5, with unresolved D. The germline V gene has CDR1 SGHRS and CDR2 YFSETQ. The CDR3 is 14 residues long. V was shortened by 2 bases and J by 2 bases, with 10 bases between the two germline ends. In DNA, the CDR3 is TGCGCCAGCAGCTTTCTGGACCCTCAAGAGACCCAGTACTTC. This sequence encodes CASSFLDPQETQYF.

The J gene is TRBJ2-2, the V gene TRBV4-1; 7 positions agree with TRBD2. V lost 3 bases to trimming and J lost 1 base; unmatched junction nucleotides: 2. Germline CDR1 reads MGHRA; CDR2 reads YSYEKL. The CDR3 spans 15 residues. This chain's CDR3 is CASSQLAGNTGELFF. In nucleotides, the CDR3 is TGCGCCAGCAGCCAGTTAGCGGGGAACACCGGGGAGCTGTTTTTT.

This chain joins TRBV29-1 and TRBJ1-1, with D unclear. V was cut by 7 bases and J by 6 bases, with 15 bases left in between. The CDR3 is 12 amino acids. Germline CDR1 and CDR2: SQVTM and ANQGSEA. CDR3 loop: CSAGEMGSEAFF. The CDR3 bases are TGCAGCGCCGGGGAAATGGGTTCTGAAGCTTTCTTT.

The chain combines TRBV14 with TRBJ2-7; D perhaps matches TRBD1 (6 bases). Germline V gives CDR1 SGHDN, CDR2 FVKESK. The CDR3 totals 15 residues. The V end was cut by 2 bases, the J end by 2 bases, with 13 bases between. Here the CDR3 DNA reads TGTGCCAGCAGCCAAAAGGGACATGGAACCTACGAGCAGTACTTC. This translates into CASSQKGHGTYEQYF.

The chain combines TRBV7-2 with TRBJ2-1, with D hard to call. The CDR3 contains 14 residues. CDR1 is SGHTA and CDR2 is FQGNSA in the germline V gene. Between the trimmed V and J ends, which lost 2 bases and 7 bases, there was a span of 12 bases. The CDR3 here is CASSLSPTLNEQFF. The CDR3 DNA reads TGTGCCAGCAGCTTATCACCGACTTTGAATGAGCAGTTCTTC. Complete variable domain (other parts from reference TRBV7-2 and TRBJ2-1): GAGVSQSPSNKVTEKGKDVELRCDPISGHTALYWYRQSLGQGLEFLIYFQGNSAPDKSGLPSDRFSAERTGGSVSTLTIQRTQQEDSAVYLCASSLSPTLNEQFFGPGTRLTVL.

V and J are TRBV29-1 and TRBJ2-7; 10 nucleotides line up with TRBD1. CDR3 length equals 14 residues. The germline V gene encodes CDR1 SQVTM and CDR2 ANQGSEA. V lost 6 bases, J lost 5 bases, and 10 bases stayed unmatched. The CDR3 sequence is CSVAGDRGLDEQYF. Written as DNA, the CDR3 is TGCAGCGTCGCTGGGGACAGGGGACTGGACGAGCAGTACTTC.

The rearrangement joins TRBV28 to TRBJ1-3, with 9 bases identical to TRBD1. Per the germline V gene, CDR1 is MDHEN and CDR2 is SYDVKM. CDR3 length: 14 residues. The CDR3 DNA reads TGTGCAACCAAACAGGGGGCGGGTGGAAACACCATATATTTT. Translation gives CATKQGAGGNTIYF.

The chain employs TRBV19 and TRBJ2-2; no clear D. V was clipped by 5 bases and J by 7 bases, with 11 bases between them. The CDR3 runs 13 residues. The germline CDR1 and CDR2 sequences are LNHDA and SQIVND (reference sequence). The CDR3 DNA sequence: TGTGCCAGTAGTCCGATCGGGTTCGGGGAGCTGTTTTTT. It is translated as CASSPIGFGELFF.

The chain uses TRBV11-2 and TRBJ2-2; possible D gene TRBD2, 6 bases. V lost 6 bases and J lost 1, with 12 bases in between. The CDR3 has 15 amino acids. Germline lookup yields CDR1 SGHAT and CDR2 FQNNGV. CDR3 sequence (DNA): TGTGCCAGCAGACGACGGGAGCAGAACACCGGGGAGCTGTTTTTT. Translated: CASRRREQNTGELFF.

J is TRBJ1-5 and V is TRBV7-9; D is unclear. Between the trimmed V and J ends, which lost 5 bases and 4 bases, there was a span of 18 bases. The CDR3 is made up of 16 amino acids. The V gene's germline CDR1 is SEHNR and CDR2 FQNEAQ (reference sequence). As DNA, the CDR3 is TGTGCCAGCAGCCAGAGGTCCGACACGCTTAATCAGCCCCAGCATTTT. This gives the protein CASSQRSDTLNQPQHF.

The CDR3 loop reads CASSPKGSSDTQYF. CDR3 in DNA: TGTGCCAGCTCACCCAAAGGGTCATCGGATACGCAGTATTTT. This sequence joins TRBV18 and TRBJ2-3; D is uncertain. Germline V lookup: CDR1 KGHSH, CDR2 LQKENI. Trimming took off 3 bases at V and 6 bases at J, with 13 bases between the two ends. The CDR3 covers 14 residues.